The text below deals with one T cell receptor (beta chain). This sample stems from a study of cytomegalovirus exposure and HLA in healthy donors. The primer mix had 60 Vbeta and 13 Jbeta primers. Sequencing used immunoSEQ multiplex PCR; TCRdb keeps in-frame clones, though not all of them. The sample holds a few hundred thousand clones, around 90% seen once. This CDR3 has 14 residues. CDR1 and CDR2 (germline): MGHRA, YSYEKL. The genes are TRBV4-1 and TRBJ2-5; D uncertain. The J call may be in error: the DNA end matches TRBJ2-7 better. The receptor was isolated from a girl aged 2 to 10 in good health and CMV-seronegative. Source material: PBMCs. The CDR3 protein is CASSQDTAVHEQYF. The CDR3 nucleotides are TGCGCCAGCAGCCAAGATACGGCGGTCCACGAGCAGTACTTC.